One sample yielded the 28 T cell receptor beta chains listed below, sequenced in a study of Ad26.COV2.S vaccination and SARS-CoV-2 variants. Repertoires were generated with immunoSEQ multiplex PCR, while TCRdb's copy carries only in-frame clones and drops some. In the table there are about 350,000 clones, about nine tenths of which are singletons. Treatment described: over 15 received Ad26.COV2.S at low or high dose, single or two shots; about 5 received placebo; per-sample allocation not given. Specimens were obtained on day 63 following the first vaccine or placebo injection. The source was peripheral blood, collected in a trial of Ad26.COV2.S vaccine versus placebo. The receptors were gathered from a person aged 18-65 years who received the Ad26.COV2.S COVID-19 vaccine or a placebo.

The V and J genes are TRBV4-2 and TRBJ2-2; 8 nucleotides align to TRBD2. CDR1 is LGHNA, CDR2 YNFKEQ, per germline. J was trimmed by 4 bases and V by 2 bases; bases with no gene match: 9. This CDR3 is built from 17 residues. CDR3 DNA: TGTGCCAGCAGCCAATCGGGAGGGCCTCTCTCCACCGGGGAGCTGTTTTTT. It specifies CASSQSGGPLSTGELFF.

This chain links TRBV9 with TRBJ1-4, with D maybe TRBD1 (6 bases). The CDR3 has 15 amino acids. Germline V gives CDR1 SGDLS, CDR2 YYNGEE. Trimming took 3 bases from V and 6 from J, leaving 15 bases between them. CDR3 sequence reads: CASSGHREMDEKLFF. In nucleotides, the CDR3 is TGTGCCAGCAGCGGACACAGGGAGATGGATGAAAAACTGTTTTTT.

This chain connects TRBV6-5 to TRBJ2-1; the match to TRBD2 covers 8 bases. CDR1 is MNHEY and CDR2 is SVGAGI in the germline V gene. The ends lost 7 bases at V and 5 bases at J; junction bases unmatched: 10. This CDR3 has 15 amino acids. In DNA, the CDR3 is TGTGCCAGCAATCGCCCCGGGACTAGTGACAATGAGCAGTTCTTC. Translated, it gives CASNRPGTSDNEQFF.

The rearrangement joins TRBV28 to TRBJ1-6; D is uncertain. With 5 bases removed from V and 6 bases from J, the gap between germline ends came to 8 bases. From germline, CDR1 is MDHEN and CDR2 SYDVKM. CDR3 size: 13 residues. CDR3 loop: CASSLVPNSPLHF. DNA for the CDR3: TGTGCCAGCAGTCTCGTCCCTAATTCACCCCTCCACTTT.

The gene calls are TRBV19 and TRBJ1-5; tentatively, D is TRBD1 (5 bases). Trimming took off 7 bases at V and 6 bases at J, with 25 bases between the two ends. Per germline, CDR1 LNHDA and CDR2 SQIVND (reference sequence). The CDR3 is 17 amino acids. CDR3 loop: CASIKDTGSAAGQPQHF. The CDR3 nucleotides are TGTGCCAGTATCAAGGACACAGGTTCGGCAGCGGGTCAGCCCCAGCATTTT.

The chain recombines TRBV15 with TRBJ1-2, with D possibly being TRBD1 (6 bases). In germline, CDR1 is LNHNV, CDR2 YYDKDF (reference sequence). The CDR3 contains 14 residues. The V gene lost 5 bases and the J gene lost 6 bases, with 16 bases spanning the gap. This chain's CDR3 is CATSFSVEGDGYTF. CDR3 sequence (DNA): TGTGCCACCAGCTTCTCAGTAGAGGGGGATGGCTACACCTTC. Full variable domain (remainder filled in from reference TRBV15 and TRBJ1-2): DAMVIQNPRYQVTQFGKPVTLSCSQTLNHNVMYWYQQKSSQAPKLLFHYYDKDFNNEADTPDNFQSRRPNTSFCFLDIRSPGLGDTAMYLCATSFSVEGDGYTFGSGTRLTVV.

The chain joins TRBV6-5 to TRBJ2-7; 11 nucleotides align to TRBD2. V dropped 8 bases and J dropped 1; count of bases not matched to a gene: 7. CDR3 length: 15 amino acids. Germline V gene lookup returns CDR1 MNHEY and CDR2 SVGAGI. CDR3: CASGAASGGSYEQYF. The CDR3 DNA reads TGTGCCAGCGGCGCAGCTAGCGGGGGGTCCTACGAGCAGTACTTC.

The CDR3 DNA reads TGTGCCAGCAGCTTCGGGGCGCGCGACACCATATATTTT. Its protein product is CASSFGARDTIYF. This chain connects TRBV5-6 to TRBJ1-3, with D perhaps matching TRBD1 (5 bases). Trimming shortened V by 2 bases and J by 8 bases, and 11 bases separated the two germline ends. This CDR3 is 13 amino acids long. Germline lookup yields CDR1 SGHDT and CDR2 YYEEEE.

J is TRBJ1-1 and V is TRBV29-1; tentatively, D is TRBD1 (5 bases). V was clipped by 7 bases and J by 0 bases, with 12 bases between them. CDR3 length equals 13 residues. CDR1 is SQVTM and CDR2 is ANQGSEA in the germline V gene. This CDR3 is CSGGGGMNTEAFF. The DNA of the CDR3 is TGCAGCGGTGGGGGTGGAATGAACACTGAAGCTTTCTTT.

This clone was detected once. The chain carries TRBV11-2 and TRBJ2-1; D is undetermined. CDR3 length equals 16 residues. From germline, CDR1 is SGHAT and CDR2 FQNNGV. V was pared by 1 base and J by 0 bases, with 10 bases between. Here the CDR3 DNA reads TGTGCCAGCAGCTTAGCAGGTATGAGCTCCTACAATGAGCAGTTCTTC. It encodes CASSLAGMSSYNEQFF. The complete variable domain, with remaining parts taken from reference TRBV11-2 and TRBJ2-1, reads EAGVAQSPRYKIIEKRQSVAFWCNPISGHATLYWYQQILGQGPKLLIQFQNNGVVDDSQLPKDRFSAERLKGVDSTLKIQPAKLEDSAVYLCASSLAGMSSYNEQFFGPGTRLTVL.

This chain connects TRBV4-1 to TRBJ2-1, with 10 bases identical to TRBD2. The CDR3 consists of 16 residues. Germline CDR1 is MGHRA and CDR2 is YSYEKL. Unmatched junction bases numbered 6, after V lost 4 bases and J lost 3 bases. CDR3: CASSLLLAGSYNEQFF. The CDR3 region has the DNA TGCGCCAGCAGCCTTTTACTAGCGGGAAGCTACAATGAGCAGTTCTTC.

V and J are TRBV7-3 and TRBJ2-3; the match to TRBD2 covers 9 bases. J was trimmed by 0 bases and V by 0 bases; bases with no gene match: 16. The germline CDR1 and CDR2 sequences are SGHTA and FQGTGA. This CDR3 spans 21 amino acids. This CDR3 reads CASSLTISSSRGRVSTDTQYF. In nucleotides, the CDR3 is TGTGCCAGCAGCTTAACGATCTCATCTTCTCGCGGGAGGGTGAGCACAGATACGCAGTATTTT.

This sequence joins TRBV18 and TRBJ1-2, with D possibly being TRBD1 (6 bases). The CDR3 covers 16 residues. Trimming removed 2 bases at V and 8 bases at J, with 21 bases between. Germline V gene lookup returns CDR1 KGHSH and CDR2 LQKENI. The CDR3, as DNA: TGTGCCAGCTCACCAAACAGGGATAAATCCCGTTGGGGCTACACCTTC. As protein: CASSPNRDKSRWGYTF.

This clone has a single count. This rearrangement joins TRBV11-2 to TRBJ1-6, with a possible D match to TRBD1 (6 bases). The CDR3 covers 16 residues. The V end lost 1 base, the J end lost 5 bases, and 12 bases lay between the germline ends. From germline, CDR1 is SGHAT and CDR2 FQNNGV. The DNA for the CDR3 is TGTGCCAGCAGCTTAGGTGTCGGGACACATAATTCACCCCTCCACTTT. Amino acid sequence: CASSLGVGTHNSPLHF. Full variable domain (rest looked up from reference TRBV11-2 and TRBJ1-6): EAGVAQSPRYKIIEKRQSVAFWCNPISGHATLYWYQQILGQGPKLLIQFQNNGVVDDSQLPKDRFSAERLKGVDSTLKIQPAKLEDSAVYLCASSLGVGTHNSPLHFGNGTRLTVT.

CDR3 in amino acids: CASKGSTSTGELFF. The CDR3 nucleotides are TGTGCCAGCAAGGGCTCTACGAGCACCGGGGAGCTGTTTTTT. This sequence joins TRBV7-9 and TRBJ2-2; D gene unclear. Trimming took off 7 bases at V and 4 bases at J, with 13 bases between the two ends. This CDR3 contains 14 residues. Germline CDR1 reads SEHNR; CDR2 reads FQNEAQ (reference sequence).

The chain has TRBV27 and TRBJ2-7; unclear D gene. CDR3 length: 12 residues. The germline gives CDR1 MNHEY, CDR2 SMNVEV (reference sequence). V was pared by 5 bases and J by 6 bases, with 11 bases between. This chain's CDR3 is CASSNYPREQYF. CDR3 DNA sequence: TGTGCCAGCAGTAACTACCCCCGCGAGCAGTACTTC.

This CDR3 is CASSLGVTGANNSPLHF. CDR3 sequence (DNA): TGCGCCAGCAGCTTGGGGGTTACGGGGGCAAATAATTCACCCCTCCACTTT. The J gene is TRBJ1-6, the V gene TRBV5-1; maybe TRBD1 (6 bases). CDR1 is SGHRS and CDR2 is YFSETQ in the germline V gene. The CDR3 has 17 residues. The ends were cut back, 0 bases at V and 5 bases at J, with 15 bases in the middle.

This sequence joins TRBV6-5 and TRBJ2-5; perhaps TRBD1 as D (6 bases). The CDR3 runs to 13 residues. CDR1 and CDR2 from the germline V gene are MNHEY and SVGAGI. The V end was cut by 6 bases, the J end by 5 bases, with 13 bases between. The CDR3 is CASSGDTRETQYF. The CDR3 bases are TGTGCCAGCAGCGGGGACACTCGGGAGACCCAGTACTTC.

The V and J genes are TRBV27 and TRBJ1-2; a possible D gene is TRBD1 (5 bases). The germline V gene encodes CDR1 MNHEY and CDR2 SMNVEV (reference sequence). The CDR3 length is 13 residues. V dropped 2 bases and J dropped 7 bases, with 11 bases sitting between them. CDR3 DNA: TGTGCCAGCAGTTTAATGCCCCAGGGTGGCTACACCTTC. This encodes CASSLMPQGGYTF.

The CDR3 loop is CASSILQGLLGNTIYF. The CDR3 nucleotides are TGTGCCAGTAGTATCCTGCAGGGGCTACTTGGAAACACCATATATTTT. The chain carries TRBV19 and TRBJ1-3, with a weak D call TRBD1 (6 bases). This CDR3 spans 16 amino acids. The germline V and J ends were trimmed by 3 bases and 3 bases, with 15 bases remaining between them. Per germline, CDR1 LNHDA and CDR2 SQIVND (reference sequence).

This chain connects TRBV24-1 to TRBJ1-5, with D maybe TRBD1 (5 bases). The CDR3 has 14 amino acids. The V gene's germline CDR1 is KGHDR and CDR2 SFDVKD. Trimming pared 5 bases from V and 5 bases from J, leaving 12 bases between. CDR3 sequence reads: CATSGTGHDQPQHF. The DNA of the CDR3 is TGTGCCACCAGTGGAACAGGCCATGATCAGCCCCAGCATTTT.

The chain couples TRBV3-1 (or the pseudogene TRBV3-2) to TRBJ1-2, with TRBD1 as a possible D gene (6 bases). Trimming removed 8 bases from V and 6 bases from J, with 19 bases in between. Germline V gives CDR1 LGHDT, CDR2 YNNKEL (reference sequence). This CDR3 contains 14 residues. The chain's CDR3 is CASANTGFYDGYTF. DNA of the CDR3: TGTGCCAGCGCCAATACAGGGTTTTATGATGGCTACACCTTC.

The chain employs TRBV30 and TRBJ2-7; D is unresolved. The CDR3 has 14 amino acids. Deletions cut 0 bases from V and 2 bases from J, with 11 bases between. Germline V gene data show CDR1 as GTSNPN and CDR2 as SVGIG (reference sequence). The CDR3, as DNA: TGTGCCTGGAGTGTACGAAGGTCGACCTACGAGCAGTACTTC. Its protein product is CAWSVRRSTYEQYF.

This clone appeared a few times. The CDR3 protein is CSASLGAQTDTQYF. CDR3 DNA: TGCAGTGCTAGTTTGGGGGCGCAAACAGATACGCAGTATTTT. The J gene is TRBJ2-3, the V gene TRBV20-1; maybe TRBD1 (6 bases). The V gene's germline CDR1 is DFQATT and CDR2 SNEGSKA (reference sequence). Trimming took off 3 bases at V and 3 bases at J, with 13 bases between the two ends. The CDR3 loop spans 14 amino acids.

This clone was recorded only once. This chain links TRBV5-1 with TRBJ1-4; TRBD1 might be the D (5 bases). Germline CDR1 and CDR2: SGHRS and YFSETQ. The length of the CDR3 is 15 residues. Deletions cut 2 bases from V and 8 bases from J, with 16 bases between. The CDR3 loop is CASSFYTRGVEKLFF. In DNA form, the CDR3 reads TGCGCCAGCAGCTTCTACACGAGGGGAGTAGAAAAACTGTTTTTT.

The V call is TRBV7-9, the J call TRBJ2-2; D is tentatively TRBD1 or TRBD2 (5 bases each). Germline loops: CDR1 SEHNR, CDR2 FQNEAQ (reference sequence). The V and J ends lost 5 bases and 6 bases respectively, with 16 bases between them. The CDR3 contains 15 residues. The CDR3 DNA reads TGTGCCAGCAGCAGCCGGGACGCCGGCGCCGGGGAGCTGTTTTTT. It encodes CASSSRDAGAGELFF.

The chain recombines TRBV30 with TRBJ1-1; TRBD1 is a possible D gene (6 bases). The length of the CDR3 is 14 residues. Germline assignment: CDR1 GTSNPN and CDR2 SVGIG (reference sequence). The V gene lost 2 bases and the J gene lost 5 bases, with 15 bases spanning the gap. DNA of the CDR3: TGTGCCTGGAGTCACCAGGGGTCCGTGACTGAAGCTTTCTTT. This codes for CAWSHQGSVTEAFF.

The rearrangement uses TRBV19 and TRBJ1-1; 7 nucleotides agree with TRBD1. Trimming cost V 0 bases and J 6 bases; bases outside gene matches: 13. Germline loops: CDR1 LNHDA, CDR2 SQIVND (reference sequence). This CDR3 region has 17 residues. The CDR3 DNA sequence: TGTGCCAGTAGTATAGATCGCGACTCCGGCAGGGGGGCTGAAGCTTTCTTT. This translates into CASSIDRDSGRGAEAFF.